Below are 22 T cell receptor beta chains sequenced from a single sample in a study of blood T cells in healthy people across ages. A J-beta primer mix and a sample-barcoded 5' primer were used in a second PCR of roughly 6 to 12 cycles. A single record per CDR3 protein comes from TCRdb applying MiXCR to the 5' RACE reads. The sample records roughly 900,000 distinct CDR3 sequences, approximately 49% being singletons. Sequencing was done on a sample of blood. These receptors originate from a man aged 25-45 years in good health.

Here the CDR3 reads CATSDSPLRGEDTQYF. The CDR3 bases are TGTGCCACCAGTGATTCCCCCCTCAGGGGCGAAGATACGCAGTATTTT. This rearrangement joins TRBV24-1 to TRBJ2-3; a possible D gene is TRBD1 (6 bases). V was clipped by 2 bases and J by 5 bases, with 16 bases between them. CDR1 and CDR2 from the germline V gene are KGHDR and SFDVKD. The CDR3 consists of 16 residues.

This clonotype appeared once. V usage is TRBV7-9 and J usage is TRBJ2-5; TRBD2 agrees at 7 bases. J lost 5 bases, V lost 6 bases, and 15 bases had no gene match. Germline CDR1 is SEHNR and CDR2 is FQNEAQ (reference sequence). CDR3 length equals 16 residues. The CDR3 nucleotides are TGTGCCAGCAGTCCCAGAGCGGGAAAAGGGTGGGAGACCCAGTACTTC. It specifies CASSPRAGKGWETQYF.

The genes are TRBV25-1 and TRBJ2-4; D might be TRBD1 or TRBD2, each matching 5 bases. With 3 bases removed from V and 0 bases from J, the gap between germline ends came to 12 bases. The CDR3 length is 16 residues. CDR1 MGHDK and CDR2 SYGVNS come from the germline V gene. CDR3 nucleotides: TGTGCCAGCAGTGACTTGGGACCGCGAGCCAAAAACATTCAGTACTTC. Translated: CASSDLGPRAKNIQYF.

The chain combines TRBV2 with TRBJ2-3, with TRBD2 identical over 16 bases. The CDR3 is made up of 18 amino acids. V shed 9 bases, J shed 2 bases, and the junction held 11 bases outside the gene matches. The germline gives CDR1 SNHLY, CDR2 FYNNEI. The CDR3 nucleotides read TGTGCCAGTTCCGGGACTAGCGGGGGGGCCCTCCCCACAGATACGCAGTATTTT. Translation: CASSGTSGGALPTDTQYF. The whole variable domain, remainder taken from reference TRBV2 and TRBJ2-3, is EPEVTQTPSHQVTQMGQEVILRCVPISNHLYFYWYRQILGQKVEFLVSFYNNEISEKSEIFDDQFSVERPDGSNFTLKIRSTKLEDSAMYFCASSGTSGGALPTDTQYFGPGTRLTVL.

The V gene is TRBV11-2, the J gene TRBJ1-1; D is ambiguous. The V and J ends lost 5 bases and 3 bases respectively, with 19 bases between them. The CDR3 totals 16 residues. Germline V lookup: CDR1 SGHAT, CDR2 FQNNGV. DNA of the CDR3: TGTGCCAGCAGCCCTCCGTTGGGAGGGAAGGACACTGAAGCTTTCTTT. It is translated as CASSPPLGGKDTEAFF.

The V gene is TRBV9, the J gene TRBJ2-1; D gene unclear. CDR1 and CDR2 (germline): SGDLS, YYNGEE. CDR3 length: 15 amino acids. Trimming removed 0 bases at V and 2 bases at J, with 9 bases between. In DNA form, the CDR3 reads TGTGCCAGCAGCGTAGGGTTAGCCGCCTACAATGAGCAGTTCTTC. As protein: CASSVGLAAYNEQFF.

This clonotype was seen more than once but under ten times. The V and J genes are TRBV5-1 and TRBJ1-2, with a weak D call TRBD1 (5 bases). Germline CDR1 SGHRS, CDR2 YFSETQ. Trimming took off 7 bases at V and 3 bases at J, with 16 bases between the two ends. The CDR3 is made up of 14 amino acids. CDR3 residues: CASRETAEDYGYTF. The CDR3 coding sequence is TGCGCCAGCCGTGAGACAGCGGAGGACTATGGCTACACCTTC.

This chain joins TRBV7-2 and TRBJ2-3, with 15 nucleotides matching TRBD2. Per germline, CDR1 SGHTA and CDR2 FQGNSA. The CDR3 totals 16 residues. V lost 5 bases to trimming and J lost 3 bases; unmatched junction nucleotides: 3. CDR3 sequence (DNA): TGTGCCAGCAGCATCGGACTAGCGGGGGGGACAGATACGCAGTATTTT. Translating it yields CASSIGLAGGTDTQYF.

This clonotype was seen a handful of times. The CDR3 DNA sequence: TGCAGCGGGGGGGTGGACGTGAACACTGAAGCTTTCTTT. Translated, it gives CSGGVDVNTEAFF. The chain couples TRBV29-1 to TRBJ1-1, with D possibly being TRBD1 (5 bases). The germline V gene encodes CDR1 SQVTM and CDR2 ANQGSEA. The CDR3 sequence is 13 residues long. Trimming stripped 7 bases from V and 0 bases from J, with 12 bases between.

V is TRBV27 and J is TRBJ2-1, with D possibly TRBD2 on 5 matching bases. This CDR3 has 14 residues. With 3 bases removed from V and 10 bases from J, the gap between germline ends came to 16 bases. The germline V gene encodes CDR1 MNHEY and CDR2 SMNVEV (reference sequence). CDR3 sequence: CASSFGRGSYEQFF. The CDR3 DNA is TGTGCCAGCAGTTTTGGTCGGGGTTCCTACGAGCAGTTCTTC.

The chain employs TRBV6-5 and TRBJ1-4; possible D gene TRBD1, 6 bases. V was trimmed by 7 bases and J by 4 bases, leaving 16 bases between them. Germline V gene lookup returns CDR1 MNHEY and CDR2 SVGAGI. The CDR3 spans 15 residues. The CDR3 DNA is TGTGCCAGCACGACAGGACCTTTATTTAATGAAAAACTGTTTTTT. Its protein product is CASTTGPLFNEKLFF.

The genes are TRBV28 and TRBJ2-4, with D perhaps TRBD1 (6 bases). Germline lookup yields CDR1 MDHEN and CDR2 SYDVKM. The ends were cut back, 7 bases at V and 5 bases at J, with 12 bases in the middle. The CDR3 totals 13 residues. Here the CDR3 DNA reads TGTGCCAGCATGGGACACTCTCAAAACATTCAGTACTTC. It is translated as CASMGHSQNIQYF. Variable domain in full (rest from reference TRBV28 and TRBJ2-4): DVKVTQSSRYLVKRTGEKVFLECVQDMDHENMFWYRQDPGLGLRLIYFSYDVKMKEKGDIPEGYSVSREKKERFSLILESASTNQTSMYLCASMGHSQNIQYFGAGTRLSVL.

The chain carries TRBV21-1 and TRBJ2-3; the table gives TRBD1 as D, unverified against the DNA. TRBV21-1 is given as a pseudogene. The CDR3 is 16 residues long. DNA for the CDR3: TGTGCCAGCAGCAAATGGGGGCTCCAAGGAGCAGATACGCAGTATTTT. It yields the protein CASSKWGLQGADTQYF.

This clonotype came up a few times. J is TRBJ1-5 and V is TRBV4-1; no definite D call. V shed 1 base and J shed 6 bases, with 16 bases lying between them. In germline, CDR1 is MGHRA, CDR2 YSYEKL. The CDR3 length is 16 residues. The CDR3 protein is CASSQVRVQASQPQHF. The CDR3 DNA is TGCGCCAGCAGCCAAGTTCGCGTGCAGGCAAGTCAGCCCCAGCATTTT.

This clonotype was counted only a few times. The chain is built from TRBV27 and TRBJ2-7, with 9 bases identical to TRBD1. This CDR3 has 16 amino acids. Looked up from germline, CDR1 is MNHEY and CDR2 is SMNVEV (reference sequence). Trimming cost V 4 bases and J 3 bases; bases outside gene matches: 10. For the CDR3, the DNA is TGTGCCAGCAGTTCGGACAGGGGTAGCGGTCTCTACGAGCAGTACTTC. Protein product: CASSSDRGSGLYEQYF.

The chain links TRBV2 to TRBJ1-2, with D unclear. The germline V gene has CDR1 SNHLY and CDR2 FYNNEI. Trimming pared 2 bases from V and 4 bases from J, leaving 11 bases between. The CDR3 loop spans 14 amino acids. CDR3: CASSERTDLYGYTF. CDR3 sequence (DNA): TGTGCCAGCAGTGAACGGACGGATCTCTATGGCTACACCTTC.

The chain couples TRBV28 to TRBJ2-6; no definite D call. Trimming removed 10 bases at V and 0 bases at J, with 10 bases between. This CDR3 is 14 amino acids long. CDR1 is MDHEN, CDR2 SYDVKM, per germline. CDR3 sequence reads: CATGVRSGANVLTF. CDR3 coding DNA: TGTGCCACAGGCGTCCGCTCTGGGGCCAACGTCCTGACTTTC.

This clonotype was seen a handful of times. J is TRBJ2-3 and V is TRBV25-1; 9 bases agree with TRBD2. Trimming took 1 base from V and 0 from J; bases not matched to a gene: 5. This CDR3 is built from 17 residues. The germline V gene has CDR1 MGHDK and CDR2 SYGVNS. The CDR3 DNA reads TGTGCCAGCAGTGAATGGGGTCTAGCGGGGAGCACAGATACGCAGTATTTT. Protein sequence: CASSEWGLAGSTDTQYF.

This clonotype was observed a handful of times. The chain employs TRBV6-5 and TRBJ2-6, with D perhaps TRBD1 (6 bases). The germline V gene encodes CDR1 MNHEY and CDR2 SVGAGI. V was shortened by 2 bases and J by 0 bases, with 11 bases between the two germline ends. The length of the CDR3 is 17 residues. This CDR3 reads CASSYAGTNSGANVLTF. The CDR3 DNA reads TGTGCCAGCAGTTACGCAGGGACAAACTCTGGGGCCAACGTCCTGACTTTC.

The chain combines TRBV28 with TRBJ1-1; 9 nucleotides agree with TRBD1. The CDR3 runs to 17 residues. CDR1 is MDHEN and CDR2 is SYDVKM in the germline V gene. After removal of 4 bases from V and 0 bases from J, the junction contained 9 bases not matched to a gene. This CDR3 reads CASSSLLQGAMNTEAFF. As DNA, the CDR3 is TGTGCCAGCAGTTCCCTCTTACAGGGGGCGATGAACACTGAAGCTTTCTTT.

Many counts were recorded for this clonotype. The chain recombines TRBV29-1 with TRBJ2-5; D unclear. Trimming took off 6 bases at V and 5 bases at J, with 10 bases between the two ends. Germline-derived CDR1 and CDR2 are SQVTM and ANQGSEA. This CDR3 region has 11 residues. The CDR3 bases are TGCAGCGTGGTGGTGGGCGAGACCCAGTACTTC. Translated: CSVVVGETQYF. Supplemented by reference TRBV29-1 and TRBJ2-5, the full variable domain reads SAVISQKPSRDICQRGTSLTIQCQVDSQVTMMFWYRQQPGQSLTLIATANQGSEATYESGFVIDKFPISRPNLTFSTLTVSNMSPEDSSIYLCSVVVGETQYFGPGTRLLVL.

Regarding this clonotype: This may be a read error, as it is one base from a much larger clone. The chain has TRBV20-1 and TRBJ2-7, with D possibly called TRBD1 or TRBD2 (5 bases each). There are 12 residues in the CDR3. Looked up from germline, CDR1 is DFQATT and CDR2 is SNEGSKA (reference sequence). V was cut by 6 bases and J by 6 bases, with 15 bases left in between. CDR3 nucleotide sequence: TGCAGTGCGGTAGCAGGGAGCAGCGAGCAGTACTTC. Its translation: CSAVAGSSEQYF.